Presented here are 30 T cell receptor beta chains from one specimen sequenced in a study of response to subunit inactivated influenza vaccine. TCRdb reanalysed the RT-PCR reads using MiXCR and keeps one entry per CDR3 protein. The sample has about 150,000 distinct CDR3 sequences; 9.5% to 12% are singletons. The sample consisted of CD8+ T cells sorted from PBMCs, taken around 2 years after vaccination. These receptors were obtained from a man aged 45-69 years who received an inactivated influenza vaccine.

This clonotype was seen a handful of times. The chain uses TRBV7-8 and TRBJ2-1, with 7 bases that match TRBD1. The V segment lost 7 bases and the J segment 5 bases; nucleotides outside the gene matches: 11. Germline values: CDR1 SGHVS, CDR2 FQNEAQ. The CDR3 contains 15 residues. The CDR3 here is CASTLDRVINNEQFF. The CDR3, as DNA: TGTGCCAGCACCCTAGACAGGGTAATAAACAATGAGCAGTTCTTC. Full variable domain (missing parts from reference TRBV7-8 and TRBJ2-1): GAGVSQSPRYKVAKRGQDVALRCDPISGHVSLFWYQQALGQGPEFLTYFQNEAQLDKSGLPSDRFFAERPEGSVSTLKIQRTQQEDSAVYLCASTLDRVINNEQFFGPGTRLTVL.

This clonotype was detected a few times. The CDR3 is CSVEPRGQETQYF. In DNA form, the CDR3 reads TGCAGCGTTGAACCCAGGGGCCAAGAGACCCAGTACTTC. The chain couples TRBV29-1 to TRBJ2-5; perhaps TRBD1 as D (6 bases). Trimming pared 2 bases from V and 1 base from J, leaving 8 bases between. CDR1 and CDR2 from the germline V gene are SQVTM and ANQGSEA. The CDR3 totals 13 residues.

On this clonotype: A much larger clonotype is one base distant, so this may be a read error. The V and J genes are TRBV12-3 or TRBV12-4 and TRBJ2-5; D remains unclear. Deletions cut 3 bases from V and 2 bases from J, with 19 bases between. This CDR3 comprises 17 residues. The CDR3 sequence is CASSFPSSGIIQETQYF. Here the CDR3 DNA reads TGTGCCAGCAGTTTCCCCTCCTCTGGGATTATACAAGAGACCCAGTACTTC.

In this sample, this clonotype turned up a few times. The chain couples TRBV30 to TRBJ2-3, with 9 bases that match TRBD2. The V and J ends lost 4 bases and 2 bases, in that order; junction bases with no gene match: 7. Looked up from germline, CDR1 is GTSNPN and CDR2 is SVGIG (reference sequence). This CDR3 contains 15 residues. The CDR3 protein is CAWTSGAIATDTQYF. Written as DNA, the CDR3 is TGTGCCTGGACTAGCGGGGCCATAGCCACAGATACGCAGTATTTT.

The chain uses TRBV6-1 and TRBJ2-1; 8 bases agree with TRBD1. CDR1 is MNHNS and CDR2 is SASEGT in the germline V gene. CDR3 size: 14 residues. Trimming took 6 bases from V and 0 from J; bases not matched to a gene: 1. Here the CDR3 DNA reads TGTGCCAGCAGAGGGACAGGCTCCTACAATGAGCAGTTCTTC. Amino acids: CASRGTGSYNEQFF.

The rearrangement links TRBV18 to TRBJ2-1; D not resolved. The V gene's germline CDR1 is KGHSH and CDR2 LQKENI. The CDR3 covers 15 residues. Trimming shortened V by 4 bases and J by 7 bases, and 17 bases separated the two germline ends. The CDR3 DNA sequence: TGTGCCAGCTCACAAGGTTACGTGATAGTGAATGAGCAGTTCTTC. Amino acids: CASSQGYVIVNEQFF.

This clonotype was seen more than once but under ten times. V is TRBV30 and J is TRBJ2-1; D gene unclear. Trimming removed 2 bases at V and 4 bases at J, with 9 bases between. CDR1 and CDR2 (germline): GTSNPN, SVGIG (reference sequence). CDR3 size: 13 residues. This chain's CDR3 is CAWSPDGYNEQFF. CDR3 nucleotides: TGTGCCTGGAGTCCAGACGGATACAATGAGCAGTTCTTC.

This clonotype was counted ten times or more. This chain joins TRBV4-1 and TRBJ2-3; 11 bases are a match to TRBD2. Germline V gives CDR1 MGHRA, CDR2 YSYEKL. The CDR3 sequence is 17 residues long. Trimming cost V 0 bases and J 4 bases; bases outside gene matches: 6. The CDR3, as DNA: TGCGCCAGCAGCCAAGAGAGCCTTAGCGGGGGGGCAGATACGCAGTATTTT. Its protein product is CASSQESLSGGADTQYF.

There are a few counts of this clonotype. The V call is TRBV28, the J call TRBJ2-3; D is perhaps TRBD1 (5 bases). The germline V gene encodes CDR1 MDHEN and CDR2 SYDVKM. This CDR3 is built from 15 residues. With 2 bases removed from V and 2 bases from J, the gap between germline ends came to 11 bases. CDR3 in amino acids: CASSLQGQYTDTQYF. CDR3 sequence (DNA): TGTGCCAGCAGTTTACAGGGCCAGTACACAGATACGCAGTATTTT.

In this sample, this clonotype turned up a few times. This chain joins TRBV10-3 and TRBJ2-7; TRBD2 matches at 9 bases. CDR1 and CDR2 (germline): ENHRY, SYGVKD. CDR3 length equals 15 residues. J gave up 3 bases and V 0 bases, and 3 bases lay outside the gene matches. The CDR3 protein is CAISESAGGYYEQYF. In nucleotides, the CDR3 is TGTGCCATCAGTGAGTCGGCGGGAGGGTACTACGAGCAGTACTTC.

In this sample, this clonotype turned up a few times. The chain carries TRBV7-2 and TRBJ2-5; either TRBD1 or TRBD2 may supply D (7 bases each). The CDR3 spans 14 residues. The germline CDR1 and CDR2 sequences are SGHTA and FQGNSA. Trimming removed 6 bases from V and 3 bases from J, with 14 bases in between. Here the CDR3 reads CASRWSGTEETQYF. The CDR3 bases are TGTGCCAGCAGGTGGAGCGGGACAGAAGAGACCCAGTACTTC. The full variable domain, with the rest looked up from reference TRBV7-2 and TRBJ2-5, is GAGVSQSPSNKVTEKGKDVELRCDPISGHTALYWYRQSLGQGLEFLIYFQGNSAPDKSGLPSDRFSAERTGGSVSTLTIQRTQQEDSAVYLCASRWSGTEETQYFGPGTRLLVL.

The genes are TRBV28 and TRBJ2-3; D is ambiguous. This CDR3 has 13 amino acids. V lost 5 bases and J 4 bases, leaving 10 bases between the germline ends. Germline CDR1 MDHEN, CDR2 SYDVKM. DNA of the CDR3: TGTGCCAGCAGTCGGCTAACCCCAGATACGCAGTATTTT. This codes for CASSRLTPDTQYF.

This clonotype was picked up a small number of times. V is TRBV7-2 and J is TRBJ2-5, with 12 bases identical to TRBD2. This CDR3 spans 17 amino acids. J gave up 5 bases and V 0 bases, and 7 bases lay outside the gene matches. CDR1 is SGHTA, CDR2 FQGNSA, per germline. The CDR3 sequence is CASSLAASGGAGETQYF. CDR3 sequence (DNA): TGTGCCAGCAGCTTAGCAGCTAGCGGGGGGGCTGGGGAGACCCAGTACTTC.

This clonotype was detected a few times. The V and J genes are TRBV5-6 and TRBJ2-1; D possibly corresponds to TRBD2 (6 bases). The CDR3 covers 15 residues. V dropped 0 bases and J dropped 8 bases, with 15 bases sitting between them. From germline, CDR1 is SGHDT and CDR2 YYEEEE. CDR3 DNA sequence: TGTGCCAGCAGCTTGGGCGGGACCCGATACGATGAGCAGTTCTTC. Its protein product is CASSLGGTRYDEQFF.

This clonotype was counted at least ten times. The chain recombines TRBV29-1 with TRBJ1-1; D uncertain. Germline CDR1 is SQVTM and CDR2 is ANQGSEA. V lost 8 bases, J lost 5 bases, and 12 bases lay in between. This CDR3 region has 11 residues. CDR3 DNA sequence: TGCAGCTCTATCCGGGGAACTGAAGCTTTCTTT. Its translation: CSSIRGTEAFF.

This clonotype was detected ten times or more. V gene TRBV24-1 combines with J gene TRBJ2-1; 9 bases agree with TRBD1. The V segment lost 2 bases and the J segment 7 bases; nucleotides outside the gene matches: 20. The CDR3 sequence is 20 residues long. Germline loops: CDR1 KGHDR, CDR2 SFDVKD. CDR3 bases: TGTGCCACCAGTGATTCCGGGACAGGGCATTCCCCATCCAGAATTAATGAGCAGTTCTTC. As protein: CATSDSGTGHSPSRINEQFF.

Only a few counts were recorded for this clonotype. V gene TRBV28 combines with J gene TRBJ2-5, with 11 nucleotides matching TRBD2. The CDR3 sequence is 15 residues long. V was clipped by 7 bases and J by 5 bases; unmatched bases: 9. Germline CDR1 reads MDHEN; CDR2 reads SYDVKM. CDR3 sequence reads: CASNLLAGALETQYF. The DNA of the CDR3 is TGTGCCAGCAACTTACTAGCGGGGGCTTTGGAGACCCAGTACTTC. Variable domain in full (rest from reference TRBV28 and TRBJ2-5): DVKVTQSSRYLVKRTGEKVFLECVQDMDHENMFWYRQDPGLGLRLIYFSYDVKMKEKGDIPEGYSVSREKKERFSLILESASTNQTSMYLCASNLLAGALETQYFGPGTRLLVL.

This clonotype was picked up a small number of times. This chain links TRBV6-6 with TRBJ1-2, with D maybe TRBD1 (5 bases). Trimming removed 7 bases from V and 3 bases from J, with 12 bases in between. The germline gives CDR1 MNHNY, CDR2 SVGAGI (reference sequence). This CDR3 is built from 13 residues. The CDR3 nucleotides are TGTGCCAGCACCCAGGTGGGACACTATGGCTACACCTTC. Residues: CASTQVGHYGYTF.

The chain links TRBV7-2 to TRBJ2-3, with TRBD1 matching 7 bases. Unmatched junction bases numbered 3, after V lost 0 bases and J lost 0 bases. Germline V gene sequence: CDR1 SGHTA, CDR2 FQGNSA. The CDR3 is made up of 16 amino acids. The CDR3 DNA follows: TGTGCCAGCAGCTTAGCCAGGACAGGAAGCACAGATACGCAGTATTTT. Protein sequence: CASSLARTGSTDTQYF.

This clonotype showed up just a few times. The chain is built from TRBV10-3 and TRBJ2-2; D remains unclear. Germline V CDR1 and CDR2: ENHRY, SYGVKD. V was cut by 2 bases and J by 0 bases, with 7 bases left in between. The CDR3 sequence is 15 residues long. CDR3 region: CAISELAANTGELFF. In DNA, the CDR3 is TGTGCCATCAGTGAGCTCGCAGCGAACACCGGGGAGCTGTTTTTT.

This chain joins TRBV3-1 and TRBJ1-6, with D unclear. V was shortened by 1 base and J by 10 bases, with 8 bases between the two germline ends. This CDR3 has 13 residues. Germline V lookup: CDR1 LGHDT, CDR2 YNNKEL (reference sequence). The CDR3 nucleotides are TGTGCCAGCAGCCAAGTGAAGGAGTCACCCCTCCACTTT. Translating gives CASSQVKESPLHF.

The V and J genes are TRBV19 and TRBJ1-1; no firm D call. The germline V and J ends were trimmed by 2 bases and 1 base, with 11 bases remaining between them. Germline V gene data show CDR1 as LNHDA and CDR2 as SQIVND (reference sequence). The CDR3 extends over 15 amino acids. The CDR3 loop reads CASSIIGEQNTEAFF. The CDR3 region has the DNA TGTGCCAGTAGTATAATTGGGGAGCAGAACACTGAAGCTTTCTTT.

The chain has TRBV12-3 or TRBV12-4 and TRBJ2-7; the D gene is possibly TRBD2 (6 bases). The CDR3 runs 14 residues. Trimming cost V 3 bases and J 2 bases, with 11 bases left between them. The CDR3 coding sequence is TGTGCCAGCAGTTTTGGAGGGCCTACCTACGAGCAGTACTTC. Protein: CASSFGGPTYEQYF.

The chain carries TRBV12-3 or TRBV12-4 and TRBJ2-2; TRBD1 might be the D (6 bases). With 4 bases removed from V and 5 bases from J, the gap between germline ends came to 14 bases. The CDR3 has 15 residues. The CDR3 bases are TGTGCCAGCAGTTACAGGACAGTACAAACCGGGGAGCTGTTTTTT. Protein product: CASSYRTVQTGELFF.

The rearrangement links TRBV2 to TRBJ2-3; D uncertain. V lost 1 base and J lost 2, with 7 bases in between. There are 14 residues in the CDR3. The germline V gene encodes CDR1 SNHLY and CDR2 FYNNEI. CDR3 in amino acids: CASSEGVNTDTQYF. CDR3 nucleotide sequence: TGTGCCAGCAGTGAAGGGGTTAACACAGATACGCAGTATTTT.

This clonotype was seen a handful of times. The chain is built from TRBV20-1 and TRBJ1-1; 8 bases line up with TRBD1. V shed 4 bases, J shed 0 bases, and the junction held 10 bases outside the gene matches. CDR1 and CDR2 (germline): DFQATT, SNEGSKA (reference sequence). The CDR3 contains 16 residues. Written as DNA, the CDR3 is TGCAGTGCTACGGGACAGGTGACCTCGATGAACACTGAAGCTTTCTTT. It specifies CSATGQVTSMNTEAFF.

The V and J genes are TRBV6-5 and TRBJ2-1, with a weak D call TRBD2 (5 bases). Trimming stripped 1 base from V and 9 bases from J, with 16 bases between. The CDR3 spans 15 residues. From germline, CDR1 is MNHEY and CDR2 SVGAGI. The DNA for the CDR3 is TGTGCCAGCAGTTACTTCGGACTGGGGATGGGTGAGCAGTTCTTC. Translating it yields CASSYFGLGMGEQFF.

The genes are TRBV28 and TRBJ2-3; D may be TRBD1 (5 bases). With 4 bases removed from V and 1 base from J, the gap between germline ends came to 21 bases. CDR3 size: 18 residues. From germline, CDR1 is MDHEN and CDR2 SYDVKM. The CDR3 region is CASSSTYPQGRRTDTQYF. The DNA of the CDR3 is TGTGCCAGCAGTTCAACCTATCCTCAGGGTCGACGCACAGATACGCAGTATTTT.

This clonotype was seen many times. The CDR3 loop reads CATGDSAYEQYF. The CDR3 nucleotides read TGTGCCACCGGGGACAGCGCTTACGAGCAGTACTTC. The rearrangement uses TRBV10-3 and TRBJ2-7; 7 bases line up with TRBD1. The CDR3 spans 12 residues. V lost 10 bases, J lost 4 bases, and 7 bases stayed unmatched. Germline CDR1 and CDR2: ENHRY and SYGVKD.

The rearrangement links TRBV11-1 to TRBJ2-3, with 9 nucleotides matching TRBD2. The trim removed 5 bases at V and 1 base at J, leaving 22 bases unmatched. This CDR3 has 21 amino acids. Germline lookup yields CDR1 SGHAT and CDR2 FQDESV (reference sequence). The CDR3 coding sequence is TGTGCCAGCAGCCCCCGAGGAGTACCTAGCGGGACCACTCGGGGCACAGATACGCAGTATTTT. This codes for CASSPRGVPSGTTRGTDTQYF.